What follows is one TCR beta chain and its context. What it binds is not known. Next came a second PCR, run for about 7 to 11 cycles, which used a sample-barcoded 5' primer along with a J-beta primer mix. The template-switch adaptor was a 5' adaptor with 12 random nucleotides. It tagged each cDNA molecule. Every sample gave at least 3 million paired-end reads containing CDR3. MiXCR, applied by TCRdb to the 5' RACE reads, yields one record per CDR3 protein. Altogether hundreds of thousands of distinct CDR3 sequences are present, roughly 24% being singletons, with the ten largest covering around 3%. This record belongs to a study of blood T cells in healthy people across ages. Findings and caveats of the study: Diversity of TCR beta correlated strongly with naive T cell percentage.

Germline V gene data show CDR1 as SGDLS and CDR2 as YYNGEE. Deletions cut 0 bases from V and 2 bases from J, with 21 bases between. This CDR3 spans 18 amino acids. These data also featured in a second study, about T cells of mothers and their children.

The sequence was obtained from a boy aged 5-17 years in good health. V and J are TRBV9 and TRBJ2-7, with a weak D call TRBD2 (6 bases). Sequencing input: blood. The CDR3 region is CASSVAGGGSAGTYEQYF. The CDR3 DNA is TGTGCCAGCAGCGTAGCCGGGGGAGGTAGCGCGGGCACCTACGAGCAGTACTTC.